A single sample is the source of the 11 T cell receptor beta chains below, sequenced in a study of Ad26.COV2.S vaccination and SARS-CoV-2 variants. Some clones are missing from TCRdb's copy, which holds only in-frame ones; the method was immunoSEQ multiplex PCR. Of about 430,000 clones detected, 90% appear once; the ten largest clones hold 9% to 15%. Sample treatment: about 20 received Ad26.COV2.S at low or high dose, single or two shots; about 5 received placebo; per-sample allocation not given. Samples came from day 63 after the first vaccine or placebo injection. This specimen consisted of peripheral blood, obtained in a trial of Ad26.COV2.S vaccine versus placebo. These receptors all come from a person aged 18-60 years who received the Ad26.COV2.S COVID-19 vaccine or a placebo.

There are a few counts of this clone. The J gene is TRBJ2-2, the V gene TRBV19; D is uncertain. This CDR3 has 14 residues. V lost 3 bases and J lost 5, with 10 bases in between. Germline CDR1 is LNHDA and CDR2 is SQIVND (reference sequence). CDR3: CASSMGTITGELFF. DNA of the CDR3: TGTGCCAGTAGTATGGGCACGATTACCGGGGAGCTGTTTTTT.

The V gene is TRBV7-3, the J gene TRBJ1-5; D is possibly TRBD1 (5 bases). V lost 2 bases and J lost 6, with 8 bases in between. The CDR3 contains 13 residues. Germline loops: CDR1 SGHTA, CDR2 FQGTGA. CDR3 nucleotide sequence: TGTGCCAGCAGCTTATGGGGGGGTCAGCCCCAGCATTTT. It codes for CASSLWGGQPQHF.

The chain employs TRBV30 and TRBJ1-5; D is unresolved. CDR3 length: 12 amino acids. The V and J ends lost 3 bases and 6 bases respectively, with 9 bases between them. Germline V gives CDR1 GTSNPN, CDR2 SVGIG (reference sequence). CDR3 amino acids: CAWSRVGQPQHF. The CDR3 bases are TGTGCCTGGAGCAGAGTGGGTCAGCCCCAGCATTTT.

The chain links TRBV9 to TRBJ2-1; 7 nucleotides align to TRBD2. Germline V gene lookup returns CDR1 SGDLS and CDR2 YYNGEE. This CDR3 contains 17 residues. J lost 7 bases, V lost 2 bases, and 15 bases had no gene match. The CDR3 sequence: CASSVAWGSGVTNEQFF. The CDR3 nucleotides read TGTGCCAGCAGCGTCGCCTGGGGAAGCGGGGTAACGAATGAGCAGTTCTTC.

In this sample, this clone turned up once. The chain recombines TRBV29-1 with TRBJ2-1; the D is unclear. From germline, CDR1 is SQVTM and CDR2 ANQGSEA. This CDR3 is built from 12 residues. The V end lost 2 bases, the J end lost 10 bases, and 12 bases lay between the germline ends. The CDR3 protein is CSVEKKADEQFF. In DNA form, the CDR3 reads TGCAGCGTTGAAAAGAAGGCAGACGAGCAGTTCTTC.

The gene calls are TRBV19 and TRBJ2-1, with 13 bases fitting TRBD2. The CDR3 runs 17 residues. V trimming: 0 bases; J trimming: 4 bases; junction bases outside the gene matches: 3. Germline values: CDR1 LNHDA, CDR2 SQIVND (reference sequence). DNA of the CDR3: TGTGCCAGTAGTATAGATCCGGGACTAGCGGGATACAATGAGCAGTTCTTC. Translated, it gives CASSIDPGLAGYNEQFF.

CDR3 region: CATSRRLDEKLFF. CDR3 nucleotides: TGTGCCACCAGCAGGCGGCTTGATGAAAAACTGTTTTTT. The chain couples TRBV15 to TRBJ1-4; the D is unclear. The germline V gene has CDR1 LNHNV and CDR2 YYDKDF (reference sequence). V dropped 3 bases and J dropped 6 bases, with 8 bases sitting between them. This CDR3 contains 13 residues.

The CDR3 coding sequence is TGTGCCAGCAGGCATCGACACCGGGGACGGGGCTACGAGCAGTACTTC. This sequence encodes CASRHRHRGRGYEQYF. V is TRBV7-7 and J is TRBJ2-7; D is tentatively TRBD1 or TRBD2 (5 bases each). V shed 6 bases and J shed 3 bases, with 21 bases lying between them. CDR1 is SSHAT and CDR2 is FNYEAQ in the germline V gene (reference sequence). CDR3 length equals 16 residues.

This chain links TRBV5-1 with TRBJ1-4, with unresolved D. The germline V gene encodes CDR1 SGHRS and CDR2 YFSETQ. Trimming took 1 base from V and 8 from J, leaving 12 bases between them. The CDR3 loop spans 14 amino acids. CDR3 in amino acids: CASSLYDAKEKLFF. The CDR3 nucleotides are TGCGCCAGCAGCTTGTACGACGCGAAGGAAAAACTGTTTTTT.

This chain uses TRBV7-8 with TRBJ2-7, with D perhaps TRBD2 (6 bases). There are 16 residues in the CDR3. CDR1 is SGHVS, CDR2 FQNEAQ, per germline. Trimming stripped 5 bases from V and 5 bases from J, with 22 bases between. The CDR3, as DNA: TGTGCCAGCAGCGCCGGGACTCCCTTTGAGGGGCACGAGCAGTACTTC. Translating gives CASSAGTPFEGHEQYF.

The chain employs TRBV30 and TRBJ1-6; D is perhaps TRBD1 (6 bases). V lost 3 bases and J lost 10, with 19 bases in between. The germline CDR1 and CDR2 sequences are GTSNPN and SVGIG (reference sequence). The CDR3 is 15 residues long. The CDR3 nucleotides read TGTGCCTGGAGCGGACAGACGGGAGGAGGGTCACCCCTCCACTTT. The encoded protein is CAWSGQTGGGSPLHF.